The 3 T cell receptor beta chains below all came from one sample that was sequenced in a study of PD-1 blockade in classical Hodgkin lymphoma. Stated time point: cycle 4 day 1 (C4D1), after five to seven weeks of nivolumab. Each of the patients experienced relapse following autologous stem cell transplantation, and their brentuximab vedotin exposure differed. Repertoires were generated with immunoSEQ multiplex PCR, while TCRdb's copy carries only in-frame clones and drops some. The sample has about 64,000 clones; more than 90% are singletons. The sample consisted of peripheral blood mononuclear cells (PBMCs), taken before the fourth cycle of nivolumab. The receptors derive from a human donor with classical Hodgkin lymphoma.

The rearrangement uses TRBV5-4 and TRBJ2-3, with 9 bases fitting TRBD2. From germline, CDR1 is SGHNT and CDR2 YYREEE (reference sequence). The V gene end was trimmed by 0 bases and the J gene end by 6 bases; junction bases not matched to a gene: 5. The CDR3 is 15 residues long. The CDR3: CASSLGSGGRDTQYF. The CDR3 bases are TGTGCCAGCAGCTTGGGTAGCGGGGGAAGGGATACGCAGTATTTT.

This chain connects TRBV7-6 to TRBJ2-1, with TRBD2 matching over 14 bases. The germline V gene has CDR1 SGHVS and CDR2 FNYEAQ. V lost 4 bases, J lost 1 base, and 9 bases stayed unmatched. CDR3 length equals 19 residues. For the CDR3, the DNA is TGTGCCAGCAGCTCAGAGGGGACTAGCGGGAGTGGGTCCTACAATGAGCAGTTCTTC. As protein: CASSSEGTSGSGSYNEQFF. Together with reference TRBV7-6 and TRBJ2-1, the CDR3 gives the full variable domain: GAGVSQSPRYKVTKRGQDVALRCDPISGHVSLYWYRQALGQGPEFLTYFNYEAQQDKSGLPNDRFSAERPEGSISTLTIQRTEQRDSAMYRCASSSEGTSGSGSYNEQFFGPGTRLTVL.

CDR3 bases: TGTGCCAGCAGTCCCCGGGACAGGGCGGGTCAGGAGCAGTATTTT. This codes for CASSPRDRAGQEQYF. The chain is built from TRBV6-1 and TRBJ2-3, with 9 bases aligning to TRBD1. CDR1 is MNHNS, CDR2 SASEGT, per germline. V gave up 5 bases and J gave up 11 bases; unmatched junction bases: 14. The CDR3 has 15 residues.